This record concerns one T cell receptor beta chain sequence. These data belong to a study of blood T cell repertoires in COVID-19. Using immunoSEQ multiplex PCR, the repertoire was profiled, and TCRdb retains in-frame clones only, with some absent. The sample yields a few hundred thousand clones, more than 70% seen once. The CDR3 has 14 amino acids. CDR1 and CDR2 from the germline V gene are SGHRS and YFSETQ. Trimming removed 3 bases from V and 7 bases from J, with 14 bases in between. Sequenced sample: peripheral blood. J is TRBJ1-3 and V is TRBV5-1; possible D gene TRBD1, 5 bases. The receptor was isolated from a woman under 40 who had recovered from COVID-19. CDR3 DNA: TGCGCCAGCAGCTCGGATTGGGGGAGGAACACCATATATTTT. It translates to CASSSDWGRNTIYF.